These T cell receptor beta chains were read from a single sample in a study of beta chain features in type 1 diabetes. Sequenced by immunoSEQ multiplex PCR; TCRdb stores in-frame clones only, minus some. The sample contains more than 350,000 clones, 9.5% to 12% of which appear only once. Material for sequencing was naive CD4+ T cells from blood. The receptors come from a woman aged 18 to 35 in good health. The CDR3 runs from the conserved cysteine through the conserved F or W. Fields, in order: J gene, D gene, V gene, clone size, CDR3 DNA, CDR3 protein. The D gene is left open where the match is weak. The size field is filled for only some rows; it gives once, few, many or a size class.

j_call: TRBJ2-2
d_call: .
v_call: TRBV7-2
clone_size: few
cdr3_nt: TGTGCCAGCAGCTTCCGCAGGGAAACCGGGGAGCTGTTTTTT
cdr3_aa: CASSFRRETGELFF

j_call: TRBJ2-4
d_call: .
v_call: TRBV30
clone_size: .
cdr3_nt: TGTGCCCTCGGAGGTCTTGGGTCCAAAAACATTCAGTACTTC
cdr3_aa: CALGGLGSKNIQYF

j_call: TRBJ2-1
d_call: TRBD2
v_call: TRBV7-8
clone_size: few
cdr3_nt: TGTGCCAGCAGCTCAAACCGGGGACTAGGAGGGTCTCAGTTCTTC
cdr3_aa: CASSSNRGLGGSQFF

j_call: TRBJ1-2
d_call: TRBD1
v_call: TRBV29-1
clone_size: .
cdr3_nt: TGCAGCGCCCGAACAGGGGGCGGCTACACCTTC
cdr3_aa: CSARTGGGYTF

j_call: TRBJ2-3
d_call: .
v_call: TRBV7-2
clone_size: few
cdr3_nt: TGTGCCAGCAGCTTCTCCCGCACAGATACGCAGTATTTT
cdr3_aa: CASSFSRTDTQYF

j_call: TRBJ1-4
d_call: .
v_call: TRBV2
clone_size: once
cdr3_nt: TGTGCCAGCAGTGAAGGGACGACGAGGGATGAAAAACTGTTTTTT
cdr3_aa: CASSEGTTRDEKLFF

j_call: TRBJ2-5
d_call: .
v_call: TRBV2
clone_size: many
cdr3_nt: TGTGCCAGCAGTACCCAAGAGACCCAGTACTTC
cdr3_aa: CASSTQETQYF

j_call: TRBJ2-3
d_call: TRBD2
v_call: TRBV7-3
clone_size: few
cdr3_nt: TGTGCCAGCAGCTCCCGGACTAGCGGGGCAGTAGATACGCAGTATTTT
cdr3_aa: CASSSRTSGAVDTQYF

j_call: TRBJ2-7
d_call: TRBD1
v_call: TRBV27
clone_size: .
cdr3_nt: TGTGCCAGCAGTTTATCACGAAGGGACAGCATCTACGAGCAGTACTTC
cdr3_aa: CASSLSRRDSIYEQYF

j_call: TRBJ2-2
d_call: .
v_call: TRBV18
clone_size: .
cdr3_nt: TGTGCCAGCTCACCACTTGGGGCGCACACCGGGGAGCTGTTTTTT
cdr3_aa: CASSPLGAHTGELFF

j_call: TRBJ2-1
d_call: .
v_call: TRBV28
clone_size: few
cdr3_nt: TGTGCCAGCAGTTTGTTGGGGAATGAGCAGTTCTTC
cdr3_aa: CASSLLGNEQFF

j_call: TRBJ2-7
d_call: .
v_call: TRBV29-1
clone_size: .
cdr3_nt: TGCAGGGGGAGCGGCGCATCCTACGAGCAGTACTTC
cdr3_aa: CRGSGASYEQYF

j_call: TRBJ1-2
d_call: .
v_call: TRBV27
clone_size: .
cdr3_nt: TGTGCCAGCAGTCGGACAGTTAACTATGGCTACACCTTC
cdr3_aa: CASSRTVNYGYTF

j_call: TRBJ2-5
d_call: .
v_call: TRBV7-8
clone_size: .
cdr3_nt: TGTGCCAGCAGCCTTTTGACAGTTCCCCAGTACTTC
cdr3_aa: CASSLLTVPQYF

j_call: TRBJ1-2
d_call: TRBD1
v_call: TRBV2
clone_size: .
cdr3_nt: TGTGCCAGCAAGCTAGACAGGGGTGGCTACACCTTC
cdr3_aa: CASKLDRGGYTF

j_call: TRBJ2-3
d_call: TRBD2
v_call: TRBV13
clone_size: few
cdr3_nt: TGTGCCAGCAGCTCTAAGACTAGCGGGAGGCCGACAGATACGCAGTATTTT
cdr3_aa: CASSSKTSGRPTDTQYF

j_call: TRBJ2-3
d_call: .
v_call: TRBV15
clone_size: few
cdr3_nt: TGTGCCACCAGCCCCGGGAGAGCCCGTGGCACAGATACGCAGTATTTT
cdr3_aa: CATSPGRARGTDTQYF

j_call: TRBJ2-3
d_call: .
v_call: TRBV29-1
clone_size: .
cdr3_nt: TGCAGCGTGGCTACGGGGAGCACAGATACGCAGTATTTT
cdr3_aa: CSVATGSTDTQYF

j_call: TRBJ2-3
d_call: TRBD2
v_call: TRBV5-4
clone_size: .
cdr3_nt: TGTGCCAGCAGCTTAGCGGGGAACCCCACAGATACGCAGTATTTT
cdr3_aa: CASSLAGNPTDTQYF

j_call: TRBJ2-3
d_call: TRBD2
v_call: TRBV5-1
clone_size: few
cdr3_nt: TGCGCCAGCAGCTCGGGACTAGCGGGATGGGCAGATACGCAGTATTTT
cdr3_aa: CASSSGLAGWADTQYF